This note documents a single TCR beta chain sequence. Antigen specificity is unknown. The germline CDR1 and CDR2 sequences are KGHSH and LQKENI. This CDR3 is built from 14 residues. V lost 2 bases to trimming and J lost 5 bases, with 12 bases between them. The donors were healthy bone marrow donors. These data originate in a study of cytomegalovirus exposure and HLA in healthy donors. Study-wide findings and caveats: Analysis was carried out at a later point, and it linked a missense DCLRE1C variant to TCR beta V- and J-gene trimming.

The PCR was carried out with 60 Vbeta primers and 13 Jbeta primers. The data were produced by immunoSEQ multiplex PCR, yet TCRdb's version contains in-frame clones alone and is incomplete. The table lists around 120,000 clones, around 81% of them singletons. Specimen: PBMCs. This chain links TRBV18 with TRBJ1-1, with D uncertain. This TCR came from a young man in good health and CMV-seronegative. DNA for the CDR3: TGTGCCAGCTCACCAGCCTCGGTTTGGACTGAAGCTTTCTTT. It yields the protein CASSPASVWTEAFF.